The 20 T cell receptor beta chains below were found in one sample sequenced in a study of T cells in pancreatic ductal adenocarcinoma. Surgery without prior neoadjuvant therapy was the treatment of the selected pancreatic ductal adenocarcinoma patients. Profiling relied on immunoSEQ multiplex PCR, and the TCRdb table lists in-frame clones only, not all of them. This table has 15,000 to 20,000 clones, 88% appearing once. The sequencing sample was made of PBMCs. These receptor sequences come from a human donor with pancreatic ductal adenocarcinoma.

The chain couples TRBV10-2 to TRBJ1-1; a possible D gene is TRBD1 (6 bases). From germline, CDR1 is WSHSY and CDR2 SAAADI. This CDR3 has 13 amino acids. V lost 5 bases to trimming and J lost 3 bases, with 10 bases between them. The CDR3 coding sequence is TGCGCCAGCAGTCGGGACACTTACACTGAAGCTTTCTTT. Translated, it gives CASSRDTYTEAFF.

V is TRBV6-5 and J is TRBJ1-2, with 7 bases that match TRBD1. Germline CDR1 reads MNHEY; CDR2 reads SVGAGI. V shed 5 bases and J 4 bases; nucleotides not matched to a gene: 7. The length of the CDR3 is 14 residues. The DNA for the CDR3 is TGTGCCAGCAGTACCCCGGGACAGCCCTATGGCTACACCTTC. Protein sequence: CASSTPGQPYGYTF.

The genes are TRBV5-1 and TRBJ1-2, with unresolved D. V was clipped by 6 bases and J by 5 bases, with 20 bases between them. The germline CDR1 and CDR2 sequences are SGHRS and YFSETQ. This CDR3 region has 15 residues. The CDR3 coding sequence is TGCGCCAGCACCCGAACACCAGGAACGTCTTATGGCTACACCTTC. Protein: CASTRTPGTSYGYTF.

This chain links TRBV27 with TRBJ1-6; TRBD1 is a possible D gene (5 bases). This CDR3 spans 13 amino acids. The germline V gene encodes CDR1 MNHEY and CDR2 SMNVEV (reference sequence). V lost 3 bases to trimming and J lost 10 bases, with 10 bases between them. The CDR3 spells CASSFGARSPLHF. The CDR3 DNA reads as TGTGCCAGCAGTTTTGGGGCCCGGTCACCCCTCCACTTT.

V gene TRBV19 combines with J gene TRBJ1-1, with D unclear. Trimming pared 2 bases from V and 6 bases from J, leaving 10 bases between. The germline CDR1 and CDR2 sequences are LNHDA and SQIVND (reference sequence). This CDR3 has 13 amino acids. The CDR3 region is CASSITLNSEAFF. The DNA for the CDR3 is TGTGCCAGTAGTATAACTCTCAACTCTGAAGCTTTCTTT.

The V and J genes are TRBV28 and TRBJ2-2, with D hard to call. This CDR3 is built from 14 residues. V was clipped by 7 bases and J by 5 bases, with 14 bases between them. Germline V gene data show CDR1 as MDHEN and CDR2 as SYDVKM. DNA of the CDR3: TGTGCCAGCACCCCGGGTCTCTTAACCGGGGAGCTGTTTTTT. The encoded protein is CASTPGLLTGELFF.

This clone was seen a few times. The chain links TRBV28 to TRBJ2-7; tentative D call: TRBD2 (7 bases). This CDR3 comprises 15 residues. With 1 base removed from V and 5 bases from J, the gap between germline ends came to 15 bases. Germline CDR1 MDHEN, CDR2 SYDVKM. In DNA, the CDR3 is TGTGCCAGCAGTTTATCGTTTAGGGGGGGTGACGAGCAGTACTTC. This translates into CASSLSFRGGDEQYF.

This clone was counted a few times. The rearrangement links TRBV6-5 to TRBJ1-1; maybe TRBD1 (6 bases). CDR1 and CDR2 from the germline V gene are MNHEY and SVGAGI. The CDR3 is made up of 15 amino acids. Trimming removed 7 bases from V and 5 bases from J, with 20 bases in between. Here the CDR3 reads CASTVSRGALTEAFF. Written as DNA, the CDR3 is TGTGCCAGCACCGTTTCGCGGGGGGCGCTTACTGAAGCTTTCTTT.

The genes are TRBV29-1 and TRBJ2-7; 8 bases are shared with TRBD1. The germline gives CDR1 SQVTM, CDR2 ANQGSEA. The ends lost 4 bases at V and 0 bases at J; junction bases unmatched: 5. The CDR3 has 14 amino acids. The chain's CDR3 is CSVAGQGISYEQYF. The CDR3 DNA follows: TGCAGCGTTGCCGGACAGGGAATCTCCTACGAGCAGTACTTC.

The chain couples TRBV27 to TRBJ2-7; D uncertain. The CDR3 extends over 15 amino acids. Deletions cut 2 bases from V and 3 bases from J, with 14 bases between. The V gene's germline CDR1 is MNHEY and CDR2 SMNVEV (reference sequence). In DNA, the CDR3 is TGTGCCAGCAGTTTAAGGTCAGGTCCTTTCTACGAGCAGTACTTC. Protein product: CASSLRSGPFYEQYF.

The CDR3 DNA reads as TGTGCCAGCACTGTCGGGGTAGGGTCCGGGCAGCCCCAGCATTTT. Its translation: CASTVGVGSGQPQHF. J is TRBJ1-5 and V is TRBV6-1; no clear D gene. Trimming left V 7 bases short and J 7 bases short, with 20 bases between. The CDR3 contains 15 residues. Germline loops: CDR1 MNHNS, CDR2 SASEGT.

The chain couples TRBV5-4 to TRBJ1-4; D possibly corresponds to TRBD1 (6 bases). The germline V and J ends were trimmed by 4 bases and 7 bases, with 11 bases remaining between them. The CDR3 has 13 amino acids. The germline V gene has CDR1 SGHNT and CDR2 YYREEE (reference sequence). The CDR3 DNA sequence: TGTGCCAGCAGCCGATCAGGGGTTGAAAAACTGTTTTTT. Amino acids: CASSRSGVEKLFF.

This rearrangement joins TRBV18 to TRBJ2-3; 7 nucleotides align to TRBD2. Germline CDR1 is KGHSH and CDR2 is LQKENI. This CDR3 is built from 17 residues. Trimming at V came to 3 bases and at J to 1 base, leaving 10 bases not matched to a gene. For the CDR3, the DNA is TGTGCCAGCTCACCCAAGGCGGGTACTAGCGGCACAGATACGCAGTATTTT. This encodes CASSPKAGTSGTDTQYF.

As regards this clone: One end of the junction does not line up with germline, which may come from a read error. The chain recombines TRBV5-6 with TRBJ2-2, with 13 bases matching TRBD2. This CDR3 is built from 16 residues. Germline V CDR1 and CDR2: SGHDT, YYEEEE. The CDR3 DNA follows: TGTGCCAGCAGTTTGGGACTAGCGGGGTACACCGGGGAGCTGTTTTTT. Its protein product is CASSLGLAGYTGELFF.

The chain joins TRBV6-1 to TRBJ1-5; D is uncertain. The germline V gene has CDR1 MNHNS and CDR2 SASEGT. This CDR3 has 15 amino acids. V was trimmed by 6 bases and J by 5 bases, leaving 17 bases between them. The DNA for the CDR3 is TGTGCCAGCAGGCCCCTAGCTGGGAGGGATCAGCCCCAGCATTTT. Amino acid sequence: CASRPLAGRDQPQHF.

This clone came up a few times. This chain connects TRBV4-1 to TRBJ1-1, with 8 positions matching TRBD1. The V gene end was trimmed by 3 bases and the J gene end by 0 bases; junction bases not matched to a gene: 3. The CDR3 loop spans 15 amino acids. CDR1 and CDR2 (germline): MGHRA, YSYEKL. CDR3 residues: CASSQGDRLNTEAFF. The CDR3 DNA is TGCGCCAGCAGCCAGGGGGACAGGCTGAACACTGAAGCTTTCTTT.

Of note for this clone: Additional DNA sequences in this sample encode the identical CDR3. The rearrangement links TRBV9 to TRBJ2-6; no firm D call. The CDR3 sequence is 16 residues long. V was pared by 4 bases and J by 0 bases, with 11 bases between. CDR1 SGDLS and CDR2 YYNGEE come from the germline V gene. CDR3 DNA sequence: TGTGCCAGCAGCCCCTACAGACACTCTGGGGCCAACGTCCTGACTTTC. Its protein is CASSPYRHSGANVLTF.

This sequence joins TRBV28 and TRBJ1-2, with 10 bases matching TRBD1. The germline gives CDR1 MDHEN, CDR2 SYDVKM. The ends lost 5 bases at V and 3 bases at J; junction bases unmatched: 12. The CDR3 loop spans 17 amino acids. In DNA form, the CDR3 reads TGTGCCAGCAGTCCCGCTCGACAGGGGGCATACGACTATGGCTACACCTTC. It specifies CASSPARQGAYDYGYTF.

The chain links TRBV5-1 to TRBJ2-3; 7 bases agree with TRBD1. V was clipped by 2 bases and J by 3 bases; unmatched bases: 6. This CDR3 spans 15 amino acids. Germline values: CDR1 SGHRS, CDR2 YFSETQ. The CDR3, as DNA: TGCGCCAGCAGCTTCTCAGGGGGTTCAACAGATACGCAGTATTTT. It yields the protein CASSFSGGSTDTQYF.

This clone was detected a few times. This chain links TRBV6-1 with TRBJ1-6; D gene unclear. Germline V lookup: CDR1 MNHNS, CDR2 SASEGT. The V and J ends lost 6 bases and 7 bases respectively, with 10 bases between them. The CDR3 covers 13 residues. The CDR3 DNA sequence: TGTGCCAGCAGCCCGACTGAAAATTCACCCCTCCACTTT. Protein: CASSPTENSPLHF.